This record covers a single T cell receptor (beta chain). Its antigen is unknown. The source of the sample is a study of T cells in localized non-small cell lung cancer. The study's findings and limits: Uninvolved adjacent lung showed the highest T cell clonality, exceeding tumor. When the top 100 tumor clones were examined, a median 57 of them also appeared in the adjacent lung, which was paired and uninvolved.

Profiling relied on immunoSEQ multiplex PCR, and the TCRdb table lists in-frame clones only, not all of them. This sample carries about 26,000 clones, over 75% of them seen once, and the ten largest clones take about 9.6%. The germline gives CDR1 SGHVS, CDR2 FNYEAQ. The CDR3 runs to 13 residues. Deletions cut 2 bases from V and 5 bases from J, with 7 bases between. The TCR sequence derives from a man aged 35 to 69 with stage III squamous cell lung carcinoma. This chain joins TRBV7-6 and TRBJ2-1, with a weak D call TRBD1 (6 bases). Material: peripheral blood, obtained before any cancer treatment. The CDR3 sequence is CASSLRGNNEQFF. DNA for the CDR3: TGTGCCAGCAGCTTAAGGGGGAACAATGAGCAGTTCTTC.